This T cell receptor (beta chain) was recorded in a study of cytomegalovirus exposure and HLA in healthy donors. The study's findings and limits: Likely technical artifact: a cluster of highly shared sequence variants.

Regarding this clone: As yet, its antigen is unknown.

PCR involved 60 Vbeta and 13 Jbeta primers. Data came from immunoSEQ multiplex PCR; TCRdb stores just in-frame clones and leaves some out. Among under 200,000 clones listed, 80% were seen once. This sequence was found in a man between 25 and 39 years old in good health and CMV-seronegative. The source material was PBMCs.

The CDR3 sequence: CASRETGDSYGYTF. CDR3 DNA: TGTGCCAGCAGGGAAACAGGGGACTCCTATGGCTACACCTTC. The rearrangement uses TRBV28 and TRBJ1-2; 7 bases match TRBD1. V shed 6 bases and J 4 bases; nucleotides not matched to a gene: 8. In germline, CDR1 is MDHEN, CDR2 SYDVKM. CDR3 size: 14 residues.